What follows are 2 T cell receptor beta chains derived from one specimen sequenced in a study of cytomegalovirus exposure and HLA in healthy donors. It was with 60 Vbeta and 13 Jbeta primers that the PCR ran. Produced via immunoSEQ multiplex PCR; TCRdb's table is partial and in-frame only. The data contain about 110,000 clones, 65% to 80% of them singletons. Sequencing was performed on PBMCs. The receptors were sampled from a male donor in good health and CMV-seronegative.

This clone was detected only a few times. The chain couples TRBV6-4 to TRBJ2-1; TRBD2 might be the D (5 bases). CDR1 and CDR2 from the germline V gene are MRHNA and SNTAGT. CDR3 length equals 14 residues. V gave up 4 bases and J gave up 3 bases, with 10 bases separating them. CDR3 residues: CASSAGLDYNEQFF. In DNA form, the CDR3 reads TGTGCCAGCAGTGCAGGACTTGACTACAATGAGCAGTTCTTC.

This sequence joins TRBV19 and TRBJ2-7; D is perhaps TRBD2 (5 bases). The ends were cut back, 1 base at V and 4 bases at J, with 8 bases in the middle. Germline CDR1 LNHDA, CDR2 SQIVND (reference sequence). This CDR3 region has 13 residues. In nucleotides, the CDR3 is TGTGCCAGTAGTATAGCCATAGCGTACGAGCAGTACTTC. Protein sequence: CASSIAIAYEQYF.